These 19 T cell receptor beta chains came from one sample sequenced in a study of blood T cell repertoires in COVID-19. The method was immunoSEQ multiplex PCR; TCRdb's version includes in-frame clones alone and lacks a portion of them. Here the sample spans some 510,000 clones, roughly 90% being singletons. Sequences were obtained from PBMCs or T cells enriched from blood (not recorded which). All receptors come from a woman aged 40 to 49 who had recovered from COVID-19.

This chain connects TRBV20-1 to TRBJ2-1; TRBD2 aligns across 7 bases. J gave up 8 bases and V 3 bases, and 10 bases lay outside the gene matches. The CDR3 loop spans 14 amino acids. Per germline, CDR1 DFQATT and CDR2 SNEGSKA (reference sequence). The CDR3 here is CSASMGGPIDEQFF. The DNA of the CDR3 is TGCAGTGCTAGTATGGGAGGGCCTATCGATGAGCAGTTCTTC.

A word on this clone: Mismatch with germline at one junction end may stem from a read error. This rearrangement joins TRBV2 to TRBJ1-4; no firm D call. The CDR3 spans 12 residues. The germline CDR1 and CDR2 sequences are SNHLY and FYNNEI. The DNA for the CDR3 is TGTGCCAGCAGTGAAGCGGGCGGGTCCCCGGTTTTT. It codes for CASSEAGGSPVF.

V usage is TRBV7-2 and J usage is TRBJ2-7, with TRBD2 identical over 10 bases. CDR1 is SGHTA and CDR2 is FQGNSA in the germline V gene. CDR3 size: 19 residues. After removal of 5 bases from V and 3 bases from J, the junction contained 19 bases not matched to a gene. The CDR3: CASSGLSGLAEWGYYEQYF. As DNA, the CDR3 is TGTGCCAGCAGCGGGTTGTCCGGACTAGCGGAGTGGGGGTACTACGAGCAGTACTTC.

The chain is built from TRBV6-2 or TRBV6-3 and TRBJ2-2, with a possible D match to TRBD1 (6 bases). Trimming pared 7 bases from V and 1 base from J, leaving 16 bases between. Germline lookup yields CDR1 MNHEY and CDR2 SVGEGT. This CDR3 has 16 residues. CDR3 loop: CASTPRGHLNTGELFF. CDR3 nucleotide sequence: TGTGCCAGCACCCCCCGGGGACACCTGAACACCGGGGAGCTGTTTTTT.

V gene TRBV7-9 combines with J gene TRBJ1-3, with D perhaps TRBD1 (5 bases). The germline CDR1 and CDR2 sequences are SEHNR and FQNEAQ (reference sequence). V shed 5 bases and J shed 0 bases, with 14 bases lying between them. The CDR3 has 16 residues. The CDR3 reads CASSDRFGASGNTIYF. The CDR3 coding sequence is TGTGCCAGCAGCGACCGTTTTGGGGCCTCTGGAAACACCATATATTTT.

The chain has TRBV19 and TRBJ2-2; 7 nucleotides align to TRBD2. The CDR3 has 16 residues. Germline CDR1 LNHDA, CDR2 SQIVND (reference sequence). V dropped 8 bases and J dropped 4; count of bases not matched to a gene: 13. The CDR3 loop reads CASSPPSGMGTGELFF. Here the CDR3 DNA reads TGTGCCAGTTCCCCGCCGAGCGGGATGGGCACCGGGGAGCTGTTTTTT.

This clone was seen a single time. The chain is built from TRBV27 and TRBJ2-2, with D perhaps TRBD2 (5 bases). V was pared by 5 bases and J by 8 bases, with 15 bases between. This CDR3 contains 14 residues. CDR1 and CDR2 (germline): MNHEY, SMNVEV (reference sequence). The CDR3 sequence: CASSTGESGGELFF. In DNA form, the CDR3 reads TGTGCCAGCAGTACTGGGGAGTCGGGTGGGGAGCTGTTTTTT.

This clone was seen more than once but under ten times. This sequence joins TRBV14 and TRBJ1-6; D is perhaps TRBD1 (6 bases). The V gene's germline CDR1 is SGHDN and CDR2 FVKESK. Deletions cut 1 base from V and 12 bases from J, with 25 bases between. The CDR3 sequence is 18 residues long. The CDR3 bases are TGTGCCAGCAGCCAAGGGGCTGGGACACCAGGGGATAGGGAACCCCTCCACTTT. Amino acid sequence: CASSQGAGTPGDREPLHF.

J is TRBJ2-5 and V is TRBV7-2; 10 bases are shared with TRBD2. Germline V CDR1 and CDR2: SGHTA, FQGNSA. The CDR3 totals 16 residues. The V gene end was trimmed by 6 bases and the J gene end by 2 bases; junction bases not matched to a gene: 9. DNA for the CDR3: TGTGCCAGCAGAGCTAGCGGGAGTTGGTCTCAAGAGACCCAGTACTTC. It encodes CASRASGSWSQETQYF.

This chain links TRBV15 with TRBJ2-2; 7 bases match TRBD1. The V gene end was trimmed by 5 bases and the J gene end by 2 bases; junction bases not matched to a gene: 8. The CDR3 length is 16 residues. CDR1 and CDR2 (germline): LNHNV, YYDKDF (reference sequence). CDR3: CATSPAGTANTGELFF. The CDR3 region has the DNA TGTGCCACCAGCCCCGCCGGGACAGCCAACACCGGGGAGCTGTTTTTT.

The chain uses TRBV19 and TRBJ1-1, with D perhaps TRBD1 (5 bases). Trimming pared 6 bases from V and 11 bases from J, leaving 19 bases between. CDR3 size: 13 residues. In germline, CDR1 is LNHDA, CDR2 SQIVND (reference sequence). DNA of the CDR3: TGTGCCAGTAGCCGGCGCCCCAGGGAACGGGCTTTCTTT. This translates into CASSRRPRERAFF.

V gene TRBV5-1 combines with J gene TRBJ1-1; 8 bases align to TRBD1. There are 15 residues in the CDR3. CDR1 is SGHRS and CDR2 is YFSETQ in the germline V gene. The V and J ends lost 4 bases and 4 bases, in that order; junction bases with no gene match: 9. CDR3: CASSERQGWGTEAFF. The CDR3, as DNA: TGCGCCAGCAGCGAACGACAGGGGTGGGGCACTGAAGCTTTCTTT.

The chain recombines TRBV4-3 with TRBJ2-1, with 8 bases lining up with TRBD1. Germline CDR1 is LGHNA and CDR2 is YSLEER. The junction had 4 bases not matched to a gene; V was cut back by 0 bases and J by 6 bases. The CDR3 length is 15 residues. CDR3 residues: CASSQDVGTGNEQFF. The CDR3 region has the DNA TGCGCCAGCAGCCAAGATGTAGGGACAGGCAATGAGCAGTTCTTC.

CDR3 in DNA: TGTGCCAGCAGCGTCAGGGTTGGGGACACTGAAGCTTTCTTT. Translated, it gives CASSVRVGDTEAFF. The chain uses TRBV7-2 and TRBJ1-1; possibly TRBD1 for D (5 bases). This CDR3 comprises 14 residues. Germline CDR1 SGHTA, CDR2 FQGNSA. Between the trimmed V and J ends, which lost 5 bases and 3 bases, there was a span of 13 bases. The complete variable domain, with remaining parts taken from reference TRBV7-2 and TRBJ1-1, reads GAGVSQSPSNKVTEKGKDVELRCDPISGHTALYWYRQSLGQGLEFLIYFQGNSAPDKSGLPSDRFSAERTGGSVSTLTIQRTQQEDSAVYLCASSVRVGDTEAFFGQGTRLTVV.

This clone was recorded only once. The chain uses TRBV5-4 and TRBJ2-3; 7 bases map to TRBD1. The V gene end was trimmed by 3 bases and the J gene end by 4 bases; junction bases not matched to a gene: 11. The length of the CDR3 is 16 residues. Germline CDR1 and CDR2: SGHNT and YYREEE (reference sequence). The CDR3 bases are TGTGCCAGCAGCTCCGACAGGGACGGAATTTCAGATACGCAGTATTTT. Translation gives CASSSDRDGISDTQYF.

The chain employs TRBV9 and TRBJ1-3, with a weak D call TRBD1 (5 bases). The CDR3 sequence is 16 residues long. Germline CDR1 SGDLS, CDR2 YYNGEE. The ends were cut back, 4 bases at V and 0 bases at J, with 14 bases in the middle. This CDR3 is CASSPGRRDSGNTIYF. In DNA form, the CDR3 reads TGTGCCAGCAGCCCCGGCCGCAGGGACTCTGGAAACACCATATATTTT.

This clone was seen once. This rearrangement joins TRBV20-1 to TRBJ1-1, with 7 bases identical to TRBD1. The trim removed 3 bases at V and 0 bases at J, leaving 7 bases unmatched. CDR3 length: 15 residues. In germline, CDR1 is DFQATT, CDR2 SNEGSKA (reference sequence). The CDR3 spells CSASRDGTVNTEAFF. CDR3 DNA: TGCAGTGCTAGTAGGGATGGGACAGTGAACACTGAAGCTTTCTTT.

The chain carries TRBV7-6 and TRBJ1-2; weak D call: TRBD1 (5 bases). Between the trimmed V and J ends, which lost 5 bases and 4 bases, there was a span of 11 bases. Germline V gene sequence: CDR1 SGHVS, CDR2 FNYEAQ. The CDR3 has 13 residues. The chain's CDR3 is CASSPVGGYGYTF. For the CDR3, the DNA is TGTGCCAGCAGCCCCGTGGGGGGCTATGGCTACACCTTC. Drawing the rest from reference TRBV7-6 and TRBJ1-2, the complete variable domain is GAGVSQSPRYKVTKRGQDVALRCDPISGHVSLYWYRQALGQGPEFLTYFNYEAQQDKSGLPNDRFSAERPEGSISTLTIQRTEQRDSAMYRCASSPVGGYGYTFGSGTRLTVV.

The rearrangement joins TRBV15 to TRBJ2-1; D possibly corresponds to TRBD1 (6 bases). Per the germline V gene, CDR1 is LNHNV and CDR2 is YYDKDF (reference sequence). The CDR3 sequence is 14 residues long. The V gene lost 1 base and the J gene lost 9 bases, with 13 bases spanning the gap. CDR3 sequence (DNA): TGTGCCACCAGCAGAGGTACCCTGGACAGTGAGCAGTTCTTC. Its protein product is CATSRGTLDSEQFF.